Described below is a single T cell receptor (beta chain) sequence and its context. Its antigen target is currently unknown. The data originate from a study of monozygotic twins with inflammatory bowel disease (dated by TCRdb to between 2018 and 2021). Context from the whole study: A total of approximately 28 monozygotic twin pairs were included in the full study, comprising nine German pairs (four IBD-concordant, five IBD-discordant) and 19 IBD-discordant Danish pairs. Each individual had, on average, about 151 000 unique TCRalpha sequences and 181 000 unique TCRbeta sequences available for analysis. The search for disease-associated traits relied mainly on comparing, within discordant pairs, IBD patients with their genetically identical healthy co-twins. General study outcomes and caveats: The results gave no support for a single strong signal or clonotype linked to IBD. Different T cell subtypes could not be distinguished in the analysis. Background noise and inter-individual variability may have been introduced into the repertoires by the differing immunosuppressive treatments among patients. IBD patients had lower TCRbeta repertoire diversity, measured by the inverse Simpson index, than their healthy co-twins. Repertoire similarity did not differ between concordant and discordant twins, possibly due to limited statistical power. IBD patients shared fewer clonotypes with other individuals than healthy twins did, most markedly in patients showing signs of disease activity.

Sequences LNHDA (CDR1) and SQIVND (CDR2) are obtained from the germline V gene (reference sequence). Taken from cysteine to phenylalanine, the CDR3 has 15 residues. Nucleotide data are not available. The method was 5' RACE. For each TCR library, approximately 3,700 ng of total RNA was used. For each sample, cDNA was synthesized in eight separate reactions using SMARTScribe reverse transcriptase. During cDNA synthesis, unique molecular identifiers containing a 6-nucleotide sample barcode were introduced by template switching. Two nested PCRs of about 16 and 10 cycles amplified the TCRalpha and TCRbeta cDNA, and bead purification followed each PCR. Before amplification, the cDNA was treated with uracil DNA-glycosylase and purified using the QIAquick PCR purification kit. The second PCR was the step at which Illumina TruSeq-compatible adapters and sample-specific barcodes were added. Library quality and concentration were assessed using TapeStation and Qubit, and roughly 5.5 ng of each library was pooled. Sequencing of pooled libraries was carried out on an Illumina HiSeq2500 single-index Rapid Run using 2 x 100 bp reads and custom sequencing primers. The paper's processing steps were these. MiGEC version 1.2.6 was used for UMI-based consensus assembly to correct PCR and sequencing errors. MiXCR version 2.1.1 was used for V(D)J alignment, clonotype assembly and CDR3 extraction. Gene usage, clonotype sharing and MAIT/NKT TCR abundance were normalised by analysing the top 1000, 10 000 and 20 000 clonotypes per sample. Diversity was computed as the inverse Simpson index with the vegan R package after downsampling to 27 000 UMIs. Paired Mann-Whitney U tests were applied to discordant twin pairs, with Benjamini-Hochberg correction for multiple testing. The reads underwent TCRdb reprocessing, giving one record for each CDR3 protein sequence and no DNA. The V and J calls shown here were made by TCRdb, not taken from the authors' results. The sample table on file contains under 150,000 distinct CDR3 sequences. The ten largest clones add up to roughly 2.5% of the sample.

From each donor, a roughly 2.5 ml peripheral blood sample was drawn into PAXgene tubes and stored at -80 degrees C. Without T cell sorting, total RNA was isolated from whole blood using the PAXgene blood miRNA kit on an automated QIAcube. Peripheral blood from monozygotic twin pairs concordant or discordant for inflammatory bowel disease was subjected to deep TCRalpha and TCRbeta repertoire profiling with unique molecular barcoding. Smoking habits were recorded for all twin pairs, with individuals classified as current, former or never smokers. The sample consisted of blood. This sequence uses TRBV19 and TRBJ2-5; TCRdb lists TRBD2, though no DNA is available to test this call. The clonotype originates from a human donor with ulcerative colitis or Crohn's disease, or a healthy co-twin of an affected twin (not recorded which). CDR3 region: CASSNGRAGKETQYF.